This T cell receptor (beta chain) derives from a study of blood T cell repertoires in COVID-19. The CDR3 spans 13 residues. Germline V gene lookup returns CDR1 MGHDK and CDR2 SYGVNS. V was pared by 6 bases and J by 9 bases, with 8 bases of the junction left unmatched. Measured with immunoSEQ multiplex PCR; TCRdb has only the in-frame clones, and not every one. The data show roughly 290,000 clones, 85% to 90% seen once. This chain joins TRBV25-1 and TRBJ1-3; 7 bases match TRBD1. This receptor was taken from a young man with acute or convalescent COVID-19. What was sequenced was peripheral blood. CDR3 DNA sequence: TGTGCCAGCAGGAGGGGGCCGGAGAGCACCATATATTTT. Its protein is CASRRGPESTIYF.